Listed below are T cell receptor beta chains from one sample, sequenced in a study of breast tumors, draining lymph nodes, adjacent tissues. TCRdb redid the calling of the multiplex PCR reads with MiXCR, one entry per CDR3 protein. The sample yields 150,000 to 200,000 distinct CDR3 sequences, 33% seen once. Specimen: axillary lymph node tissue. These receptor sequences come from a female donor with breast cancer. Some clones in this sample may be carry-over from other donors' samples. Each CDR3 is given with its conserved first and last residue. Each record gives: D gene, J gene, clone size, V gene, CDR3 protein, CDR3 DNA. D genes are given only for firm matches. Rows give clone size only sometimes, using once, few, many, or a class for an expanded clone.

TRBD1 TRBJ2-5 NA TRBV7-9 CASSRQGVVETQYF TGTGCCAGCAGCCGACAGGGAGTCGTTGAGACCCAGTACTTC
TRBD2 TRBJ2-3 NA TRBV4-2 CASSPTGTSGTDTQYF TGTGCCAGCAGCCCAACCGGGACTAGCGGCACAGATACGCAGTATTTT
NA TRBJ1-5 NA TRBV5-1 CASGSGEGFGETQHF TGCGCCAGCGGTTCAGGGGAGGGGTTCGGAGAGACCCAGCATTTT
NA TRBJ1-1 few TRBV7-2 CASSLRGEAFF TGTGCCAGCAGCTTGAGGGGTGAAGCTTTCTTT
NA TRBJ1-2 once TRBV11-2 CASSPRTDIGYGYTF TGTGCCAGCAGCCCCCGGACGGACATAGGGTATGGCTACACCTTC
TRBD1 TRBJ1-3 many TRBV19 CASSIRQGPLSGNTIYF TGTGCCAGTAGTATACGACAGGGGCCGCTCTCTGGAAACACCATATATTTT
NA TRBJ2-1 many TRBV7-2 CASSLALGEQFF TGTGCCAGCAGCTTAGCATTGGGTGAGCAGTTCTTC
TRBD1 TRBJ1-5 once TRBV6-5 CASSSQGGGNQPQHF TGTGCCAGCAGTTCACAGGGGGGGGGCAATCAGCCCCAGCATTTT
NA TRBJ1-2 many TRBV7-6 CASSTGTQGYTF TGTGCCAGCAGCACTGGGACCCAAGGCTACACCTTC
TRBD2 TRBJ2-5 many TRBV7-3 CASSLSGLAGPREPQYF TGTGCCAGCAGCTTATCGGGGCTAGCGGGGCCGAGGGAGCCCCAGTACTTC
NA TRBJ1-2 many TRBV6-2/TRBV6-3 CASTKTPTNYGYTF TGTGCCAGCACCAAGACACCTACTAACTATGGCTACACCTTC
TRBD2 TRBJ2-3 many TRBV6-5 CASSPSGGLTQYF TGTGCCAGCAGTCCTAGCGGGGGGCTTACGCAGTATTTT
NA TRBJ2-2 many TRBV7-7 CASSLGSVTGELFF TGTGCTAGCAGCTTAGGTTCCGTCACCGGGGAGCTGTTTTTT
TRBD2 TRBJ2-7 NA TRBV24-1 CATSDPTGLVGGLVPYEQHF TGTGCCACCAGTGATCCCACGGGACTAGTGGGAGGATTGGTCCCCTACGAGCAGCACTTC
TRBD2 TRBJ2-5 NA TRBV5-1 CASSAGLGGVETQYF TGCGCCAGCAGCGCAGGACTAGGAGGGGTTGAGACCCAGTACTTC
NA TRBJ1-4 NA TRBV10-2 CATRGATNEKLFF TGCGCCACTCGAGGGGCAACTAATGAAAAACTGTTTTTT
NA TRBJ2-1 once TRBV7-9 CASSLGQAVQDTQFF TGTGCCAGCAGCTTAGGGCAGGCCGTTCAGGATACGCAGTTCTTC
NA TRBJ1-2 NA TRBV5-6 CVSSFGRPYGYTF TGTGTCAGCAGCTTTGGCAGGCCCTATGGCTACACCTTC
TRBD2 TRBJ2-1 many TRBV7-6 CASSDGLAGARGEQFF TGTGCCAGCAGCGATGGACTAGCGGGGGCCCGCGGTGAGCAGTTCTTC
TRBD1 TRBJ1-2 once TRBV25-1 CASSVQGGGYGYTF TGTGCCAGCAGTGTGCAGGGGGGGGGCTATGGCTACACCTTC
NA TRBJ2-7 many TRBV28 CASNQSPLYEQYF TGTGCCAGCAATCAATCCCCCCTCTACGAGCAGTACTTC
NA TRBJ1-1 NA TRBV13 CASSLRHDTEAFF TGTGCCAGCAGCTTACGACACGACACTGAAGCTTTCTTT
TRBD1 TRBJ1-6 few TRBV12-3/TRBV12-4 CASSETGTGNSPLHF TGTGCCAGCAGTGAAACCGGGACAGGGAATTCACCCCTCCACTTT
NA TRBJ1-2 many TRBV30 CAWSVPWFYGYTF TGTGCCTGGAGTGTACCCTGGTTCTATGGCTACACCTTC
TRBD1 TRBJ2-3 many TRBV27 CASSQDRKTDTQYF TGTGCCAGCAGTCAGGACAGGAAGACAGATACGCAGTATTTT
TRBD1 TRBJ1-2 NA TRBV9 CASSVAAEGAYGYTF TGTGCCAGCAGCGTAGCTGCAGAGGGGGCCTACGGCTACACCTTC
NA TRBJ2-3 many TRBV6-1 CASTESMYTQYF TGTGCCAGCACCGAGTCGATGTATACGCAGTATTTT
NA TRBJ2-7 NA TRBV27 CASSLNMMSTDLGQYF TGTGCCAGCAGTTTAAATATGATGTCGACAGACCTCGGGCAGTACTTC
NA TRBJ2-2 once TRBV29-1 CSVKANTGELFF TGCAGCGTAAAGGCGAACACCGGGGAGCTGTTTTTT
TRBD2 TRBJ2-3 many TRBV20-1 CSARVASGITDTQYF TGCAGTGCTAGAGTCGCTAGCGGGATCACAGATACGCAGTATTTT
NA TRBJ2-7 many TRBV5-1 CASSLSGPWGDEQYF TGCGCCAGCAGCTTGTCAGGCCCTTGGGGCGACGAGCAGTACTTC
TRBD2 TRBJ2-3 NA TRBV7-3 CASSLRPPSGRTRPQYF TGTGCCAGCAGCTTAAGACCCCCAAGCGGGAGGACAAGACCGCAGTATTTT
TRBD1 TRBJ1-1 NA TRBV5-6 CASSLAGGEAFF TGTGCCAGCAGCTTGGCAGGGGGTGAAGCTTTCTTT
NA TRBJ1-3 NA TRBV19 CASSPGVYSGNTIYF TGTGCCAGTAGCCCAGGGGTCTACTCTGGAAACACCATATATTTT
TRBD1 TRBJ1-5 many TRBV20-1 CSARDLARGAQPQHF TGCAGTGCTAGAGATTTGGCCAGGGGGGCTCAGCCCCAGCATTTT
TRBD2 TRBJ2-1 NA TRBV27 CASSIRHGRVADEQFF TGTGCCAGCAGTATTCGACACGGGAGGGTTGCAGATGAGCAGTTCTTC
TRBD1 TRBJ2-1 once TRBV12-3/TRBV12-4 CASSRTGVEQFF TGTGCCAGCAGTCGGACAGGGGTTGAGCAGTTCTTC
NA TRBJ1-1 NA TRBV2 CASRAGPNTEAFF TGTGCCAGCAGGGCGGGACCAAACACTGAAGCTTTCTTT
TRBD1 TRBJ2-7 many TRBV7-2 CASSGGTGKFYEQYF TGTGCCAGCAGCGGTGGGACAGGGAAATTCTACGAGCAGTACTTC
TRBD1 TRBJ2-3 NA TRBV6-6 CASSPLNTGGARPDTQYF TGTGCCAGCAGTCCCCTTAATACAGGGGGCGCGAGACCAGATACGCAGTATTTT
NA TRBJ2-1 NA TRBV15 CATSIKGGRPSSCNEQFF TGCGCCACCAGCATCAAAGGGGGGCGGCCAAGCTCCTGCAATGAGCAGTTCTTC
NA TRBJ2-6 many TRBV3-1 CASSQSGGRTSGANVLTF TGTGCCAGCAGCCAATCTGGCGGGCGGACCTCTGGGGCCAACGTCCTGACTTTC
NA TRBJ2-5 many TRBV27 CASSYGGGETQYF TGTGCCAGCAGTTACGGAGGAGGGGAGACCCAGTACTTC
NA TRBJ2-7 few TRBV6-5 CASSYSLGDYEQYF TGTGCCAGCAGTTACTCGTTGGGGGACTACGAGCAGTACTTC
NA TRBJ2-1 many TRBV4-3 CASSQGTVYNEQFF TGCGCCAGCAGCCAAGGGACAGTATACAATGAGCAGTTCTTC
TRBD1 TRBJ2-1 many TRBV11-2 CASSARDRGRNEQFF TGTGCCAGCAGCGCCAGGGACAGGGGGAGAAATGAGCAGTTCTTC
NA TRBJ2-1 many TRBV4-1 CASSQDVRGRRNEQFF TGCGCCAGCAGCCAAGATGTGCGAGGACGTCGGAATGAGCAGTTCTTC
TRBD2 TRBJ2-5 NA TRBV29-1 CSVGLAGVKETQYF TGCAGCGTTGGGTTAGCGGGGGTCAAAGAGACCCAGTACTTC
TRBD2 TRBJ2-1 few TRBV30 CAWSPLAGGGYNEQFF TGTGCCTGGAGTCCCCTAGCGGGGGGGGGTTACAATGAGCAGTTCTTC
TRBD1 TRBJ1-2 many TRBV11-2 CASSSRDRYGYTF TGTGCCAGCAGCTCCCGGGACAGATATGGCTACACCTTC
TRBD2 TRBJ2-7 once TRBV12-3/TRBV12-4 CASSLQAGSLEQYF TGTGCCAGCAGTTTGCAAGCGGGGTCCCTCGAGCAGTACTTC
TRBD2 TRBJ2-3 many TRBV14 CASSQEIPSSGGALDTQYF TGTGCCAGCAGCCAAGAAATACCGTCTAGCGGGGGGGCCCTGGATACGCAGTATTTT
NA TRBJ2-7 many TRBV6-2/TRBV6-3 CASSGTGYRYEQYF TGTGCCAGCAGCGGTACAGGGTACAGGTACGAGCAGTACTTC
NA TRBJ1-6 many TRBV30 CAWSSQGQRNSPLHF TGTGCCTGGAGTTCCCAAGGACAGCGTAATTCACCCCTCCACTTT
TRBD2 TRBJ2-1 many TRBV24-1 CATSDSASGRHNEQFF TGTGCCACCAGTGATTCAGCAAGCGGGAGACACAATGAGCAGTTCTTC
NA TRBJ1-6 NA TRBV7-2 CASSTSGQPNSPLHF TGTGCCAGCAGCACCTCGGGCCAACCAAATTCACCCCTCCACTTT